The TCR beta chain under discussion was sequenced for a study of chemoradiotherapy in HPV16-positive cancers. Study-level information: Candidate HPV-specific clones and shared TCR motifs came from two HPV16-positive patients. Study observations and caveats: During treatment, candidate HPV-specific clones and E7-related motifs expanded in tumor.

Sequenced by immunoSEQ multiplex PCR; TCRdb stores in-frame clones only, minus some. The sample includes 3,200 or so clones, 90% of them seen just once. Repertoires were sampled repeatedly during chemoradiotherapy. About this clone itself: Its specificity is not known.

Between the trimmed V and J ends, which lost 7 bases and 0 bases, there was a span of 9 bases. CDR3 length: 13 residues. Germline loops: CDR1 MNHNS, CDR2 SASEGT. The TCR sequence derives from a human donor with HPV-associated anogenital cancer. The chain carries TRBV6-1 and TRBJ1-2; D is unclear. This specimen consisted of tumor tissue, obtained from a patient who underwent chemoradiotherapy. The CDR3 region has the DNA TGTGCCAGCACGGTTTCAGCTAACTATGGCTACACCTTC. Translated: CASTVSANYGYTF.